This T cell receptor beta chain was profiled in a study of blood T cells in healthy people across ages. This CDR3 is 14 amino acids long. Germline trimming cut 6 bases from V and 5 bases from J; bases unmatched to any gene: 5. Germline V CDR1 and CDR2: SNHLY, FYNNEI. A sample-barcoded 5' primer and a J-beta primer mix were used in a second PCR of roughly 7 to 12 cycles. TCRdb re-analysed the 5' RACE reads in MiXCR, keeping a single row per CDR3 protein. This sample has 1,100,000 or so distinct CDR3 sequences, with around 43% found just once. This receptor was identified in an older woman in good health. The V gene is TRBV2, the J gene TRBJ2-2; 8 nucleotides agree with TRBD1. Source material: blood. CDR3 amino acids: CASRVDRATGELFF. In nucleotides, the CDR3 is TGTGCCAGCAGGGTGGACAGGGCGACCGGGGAGCTGTTTTTT.